This TCR beta chain was found in a study of blood T cell repertoires in COVID-19. On the study more broadly: COVID-19 samples from acute and convalescent phases originated in the United States, Italy and Spain. From T cells, B-cell-depleted T cells, or PBMCs came the material, which was cDNA or gDNA.

Seattle researchers signed up patients amid active infection and tracked them longitudinally. V lost 2 bases and J 6 bases, leaving 8 bases between the germline ends. This CDR3 comprises 13 residues. Authors' data handling: Scientists estimated how many nucleated cells there were by amplifying reference gene primers. Using immunoSEQ multiplex PCR, the repertoire was profiled, and TCRdb retains in-frame clones only, with some absent. Clone size and V and J calls were adopted from that table, with D and trimming inferred from the DNA. This table holds about 230,000 clones, more than 75% found once. The rearrangement links TRBV12-3 or TRBV12-4 to TRBJ2-1, with unresolved D. The TCR was taken from a man between 50 and 59 years old with COVID-19, enrolled during active disease. Specimen: peripheral blood. CDR3 nucleotide sequence: TGTGCCAGCAGTTTATTGGGCACCAATGAGCAGTTCTTC. Its protein is CASSLLGTNEQFF.